This TCR beta chain comes out of a study of post-analysis software for immune sequencing data (dated by TCRdb to between 2014 and 2017). Regarding the complete study: Relapsing-remitting, secondary progressive and progressive-relapsing multiple sclerosis were recorded as disease courses, and subtype annotation was lacking for some patients. The multiple sclerosis patient repertoires were compared with 10 or so previously published healthy control repertoires from donors aged 6 to 25 years. A subset of samples was prepared in parallel using single-end sample barcoding, then pooled and co-amplified after Illumina adapter ligation. The investigation overall reported the following: Significantly lower normalized Chao1 diversity was found in multiple sclerosis patients than in controls, suggesting substantial peripheral T-cell clonal expansion. The multiple sclerosis patient group was slightly younger than the control group. Significantly higher frequencies in patients than in controls were found for several TRBV segments, including TRBV5-6, TRBV5-1 and TRBV20-1. Strong co-clustering of samples prepared in the same batch was shown by direct clustering with F measure, prompting a batch-effect correction.

Libraries were constructed by PCR. The sequencing machine was an Illumina HiSeq 2500. To reduce PCR and sequencing biases, unique molecular identifiers were incorporated into the TCR beta cDNA libraries. Every 1 to 10 million input T cells yielded approximately 500,000 cDNA molecules, meaning each molecule approximated one T cell. The same protocol used for the earlier healthy control dataset was applied to prepare and sequence the patient libraries. Samples belonging to the same batch were prepared together, multiplexed and sequenced on a shared HiSeq lane. The study's processing was this. MIGEC was used to process the raw barcoded reads, and molecular identifier groups with only a single read were discarded before consensus assembly and CDR3 extraction. Clonotype tables were post-analysed with VDJtools, and diversity was normalized by down-sampling all datasets to the smallest sample size. Repertoire overlap clustering matched CDR3 amino acid but not nucleotide sequences to correct batch-related cross-sample contamination. TCRdb trimmed public reads at Q25 via fastp, called clones via MiXCR and kept in-frame beta chains. Entries that share a CDR3 protein sequence are merged under the most common genes and DNA. The V and J calls here are based on TCRdb, not the publication. Here the sample has roughly 600,000 distinct CDR3 sequences; 40% to 50% occur a single time. Under 2% of the sample is held by the ten biggest clonotypes.

To demonstrate the VDJtools post-analysis software, the study profiled TCR beta repertoires from the peripheral blood of about a dozen young patients with multiple sclerosis. The multiple sclerosis patients were children and adolescents ranging in age from about 6 to 16 years. The V and J ends are trimmed by 4 bases and 5 bases, leaving 10 bases between them. According to the germline V gene, CDR1 reads SGDLS and CDR2 reads YYNGEE. From its cysteine to its phenylalanine, the CDR3 spans 13 amino acids. Here the CDR3 DNA is all that survives: 39 bases in frame from base 1. This clonotype was found a few times. Its antigen target is currently unknown. No base quality values were provided; no much bigger clone lies one nucleotide off.

The rearrangement combines TRBV9 with TRBJ2-1, with TRBD1 tentatively as D gene (6 bases match). This sequence originates from a girl aged 10-17 years with multiple sclerosis. The source material was blood. The DNA sequence is as follows: TGTGCCAGCAGCCAGGCAGGGGACAATGAGCAGTTCTTC. This yields the protein CASSQAGDNEQFF.